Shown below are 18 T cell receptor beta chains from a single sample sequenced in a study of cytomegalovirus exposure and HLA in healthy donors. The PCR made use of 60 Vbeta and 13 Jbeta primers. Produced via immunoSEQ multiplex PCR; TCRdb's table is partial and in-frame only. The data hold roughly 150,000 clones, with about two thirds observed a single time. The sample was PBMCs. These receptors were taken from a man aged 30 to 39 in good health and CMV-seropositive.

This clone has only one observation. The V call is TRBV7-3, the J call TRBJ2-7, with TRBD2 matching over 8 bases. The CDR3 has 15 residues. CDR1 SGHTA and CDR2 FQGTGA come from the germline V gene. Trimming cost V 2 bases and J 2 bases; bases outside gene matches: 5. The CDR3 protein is CASSLAAGEPYEQYF. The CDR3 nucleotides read TGTGCCAGCAGCTTAGCAGCGGGAGAACCCTACGAGCAGTACTTC.

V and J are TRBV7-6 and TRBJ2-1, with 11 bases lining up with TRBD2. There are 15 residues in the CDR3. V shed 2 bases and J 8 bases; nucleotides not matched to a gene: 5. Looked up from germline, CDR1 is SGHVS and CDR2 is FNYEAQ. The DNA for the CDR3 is TGTGCCAGCAGCTTAATAGTAGCGGGAGGGGATGAGCAGTTCTTC. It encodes CASSLIVAGGDEQFF.

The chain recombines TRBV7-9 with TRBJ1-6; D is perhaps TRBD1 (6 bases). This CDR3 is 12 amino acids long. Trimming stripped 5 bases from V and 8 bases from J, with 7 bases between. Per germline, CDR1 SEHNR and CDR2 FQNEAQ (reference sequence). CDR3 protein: CASSRQDSPLHF. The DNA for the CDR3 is TGTGCCAGCAGCCGACAGGATTCACCCCTCCACTTT.

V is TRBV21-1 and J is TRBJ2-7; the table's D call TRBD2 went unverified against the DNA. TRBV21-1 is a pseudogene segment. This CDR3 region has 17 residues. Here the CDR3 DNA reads TGTGCCAGCAGCGGAAGTCGACTAGTTGGCCTCTCCTACGAGCAGTACTTC. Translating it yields CASSGSRLVGLSYEQYF.

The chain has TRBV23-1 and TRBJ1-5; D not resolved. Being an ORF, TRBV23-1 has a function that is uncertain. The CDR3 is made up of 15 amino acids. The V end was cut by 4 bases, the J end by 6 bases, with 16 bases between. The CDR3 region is CASSPRWRSSQPQHF. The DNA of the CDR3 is TGCGCCAGCAGTCCCCGTTGGAGGAGTAGTCAGCCCCAGCATTTT.

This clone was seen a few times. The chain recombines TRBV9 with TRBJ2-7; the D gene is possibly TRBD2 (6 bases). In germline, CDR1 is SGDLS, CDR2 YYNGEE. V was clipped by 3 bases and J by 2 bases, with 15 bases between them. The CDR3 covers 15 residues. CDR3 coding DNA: TGTGCCAGCAGCGACGGGAGTGGAAAACCCTACGAGCAGTACTTC. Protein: CASSDGSGKPYEQYF.

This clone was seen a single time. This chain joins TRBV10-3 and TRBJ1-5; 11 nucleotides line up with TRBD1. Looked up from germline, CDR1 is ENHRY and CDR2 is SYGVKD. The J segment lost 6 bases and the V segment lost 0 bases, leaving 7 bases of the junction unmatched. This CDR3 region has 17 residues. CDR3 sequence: CAISESKGTGGIQPQHF. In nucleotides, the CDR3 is TGTGCCATCAGTGAGTCAAAGGGGACAGGGGGTATTCAGCCCCAGCATTTT.

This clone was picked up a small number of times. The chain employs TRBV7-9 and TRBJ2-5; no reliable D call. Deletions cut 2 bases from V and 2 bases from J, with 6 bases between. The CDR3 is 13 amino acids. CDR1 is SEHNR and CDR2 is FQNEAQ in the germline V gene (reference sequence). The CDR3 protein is CASSLPRQETQYF. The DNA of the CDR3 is TGTGCCAGCAGCTTACCCCGGCAAGAGACCCAGTACTTC.

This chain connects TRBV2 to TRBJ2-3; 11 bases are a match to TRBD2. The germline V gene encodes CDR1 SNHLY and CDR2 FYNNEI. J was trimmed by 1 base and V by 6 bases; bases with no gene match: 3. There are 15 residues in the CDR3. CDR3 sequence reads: CASRGGLAGTDTQYF. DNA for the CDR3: TGTGCCAGCAGGGGGGGACTAGCGGGCACAGATACGCAGTATTTT.

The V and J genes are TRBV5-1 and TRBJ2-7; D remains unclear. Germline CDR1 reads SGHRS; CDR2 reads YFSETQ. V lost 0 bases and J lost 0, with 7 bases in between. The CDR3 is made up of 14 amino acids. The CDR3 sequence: CASSLARSSYEQYF. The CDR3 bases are TGCGCCAGCAGCTTGGCTAGGAGCTCCTACGAGCAGTACTTC.

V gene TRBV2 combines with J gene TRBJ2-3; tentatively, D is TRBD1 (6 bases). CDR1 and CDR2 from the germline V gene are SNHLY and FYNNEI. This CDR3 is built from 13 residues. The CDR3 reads CAIGAGGTDTQYF. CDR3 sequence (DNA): TGTGCTATTGGAGCAGGGGGCACAGATACGCAGTATTTT.

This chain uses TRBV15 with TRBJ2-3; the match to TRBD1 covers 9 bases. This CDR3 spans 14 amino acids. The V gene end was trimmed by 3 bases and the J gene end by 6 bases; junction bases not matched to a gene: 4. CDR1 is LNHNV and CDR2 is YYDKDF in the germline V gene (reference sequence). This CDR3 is CATSRDRGGDTQYF. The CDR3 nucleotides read TGTGCCACCAGCAGGGACAGGGGTGGGGATACGCAGTATTTT.

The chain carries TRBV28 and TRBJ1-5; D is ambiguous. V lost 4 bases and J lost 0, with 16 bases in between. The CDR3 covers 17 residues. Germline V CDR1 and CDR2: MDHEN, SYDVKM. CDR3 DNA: TGTGCCAGCAGTTATTCCGGCTCGCGGATTAGCAATCAGCCCCAGCATTTT. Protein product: CASSYSGSRISNQPQHF. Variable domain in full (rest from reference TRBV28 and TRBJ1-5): DVKVTQSSRYLVKRTGEKVFLECVQDMDHENMFWYRQDPGLGLRLIYFSYDVKMKEKGDIPEGYSVSREKKERFSLILESASTNQTSMYLCASSYSGSRISNQPQHFGDGTRLSIL.

CDR3 nucleotides: TGTGCCAGCCTGAGCGGGACCTACAATGAGCAGTTCTTC. The encoded protein is CASLSGTYNEQFF. This rearrangement joins TRBV5-8 to TRBJ2-1; TRBD2 matches 7 bases. CDR1 and CDR2 (germline): SGHTS, YDEGEE. The V segment lost 7 bases and the J segment 2 bases; nucleotides outside the gene matches: 3. The CDR3 contains 13 residues.

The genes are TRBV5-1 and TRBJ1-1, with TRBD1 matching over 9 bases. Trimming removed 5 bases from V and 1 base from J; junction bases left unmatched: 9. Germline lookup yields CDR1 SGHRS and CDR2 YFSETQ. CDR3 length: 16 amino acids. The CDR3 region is CASRETGGWGNTEAFF. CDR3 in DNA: TGCGCCAGCAGGGAGACAGGGGGATGGGGGAACACTGAAGCTTTCTTT.

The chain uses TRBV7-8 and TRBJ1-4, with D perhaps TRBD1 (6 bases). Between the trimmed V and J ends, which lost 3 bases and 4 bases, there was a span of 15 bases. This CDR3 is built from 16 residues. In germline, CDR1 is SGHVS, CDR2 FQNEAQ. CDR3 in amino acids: CASSFSEGGNNEKLFF. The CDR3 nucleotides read TGTGCCAGCAGCTTTAGTGAGGGGGGGAATAATGAAAAACTGTTTTTT. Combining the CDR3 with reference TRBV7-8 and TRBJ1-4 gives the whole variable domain GAGVSQSPRYKVAKRGQDVALRCDPISGHVSLFWYQQALGQGPEFLTYFQNEAQLDKSGLPSDRFFAERPEGSVSTLKIQRTQQEDSAVYLCASSFSEGGNNEKLFFGSGTQLSVL.

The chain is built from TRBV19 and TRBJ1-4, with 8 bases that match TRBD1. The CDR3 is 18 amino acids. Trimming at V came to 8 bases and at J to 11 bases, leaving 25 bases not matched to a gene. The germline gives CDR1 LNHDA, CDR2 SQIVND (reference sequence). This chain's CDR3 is CASASSPRQGREGMKLFF. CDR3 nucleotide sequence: TGTGCCAGTGCCTCCTCGCCTAGACAGGGGCGGGAGGGGATGAAACTGTTTTTT. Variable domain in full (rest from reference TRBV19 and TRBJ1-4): DGGITQSPKYLFRKEGQNVTLSCEQNLNHDAMYWYRQDPGQGLRLIYYSQIVNDFQKGDIAEGYSVSREKKESFPLTVTSAQKNPTAFYLCASASSPRQGREGMKLFFGSGTQLSVL.

CDR3 bases: TGTGCCAGCAGTCAACGGACAGGGGGCGATGAGCAGTTCTTC. Protein product: CASSQRTGGDEQFF. The V and J genes are TRBV6-5 and TRBJ2-1, with 11 bases matching TRBD1. Germline loops: CDR1 MNHEY, CDR2 SVGAGI. The J segment lost 8 bases and the V segment lost 5 bases, leaving 5 bases of the junction unmatched. The CDR3 is 14 residues long.